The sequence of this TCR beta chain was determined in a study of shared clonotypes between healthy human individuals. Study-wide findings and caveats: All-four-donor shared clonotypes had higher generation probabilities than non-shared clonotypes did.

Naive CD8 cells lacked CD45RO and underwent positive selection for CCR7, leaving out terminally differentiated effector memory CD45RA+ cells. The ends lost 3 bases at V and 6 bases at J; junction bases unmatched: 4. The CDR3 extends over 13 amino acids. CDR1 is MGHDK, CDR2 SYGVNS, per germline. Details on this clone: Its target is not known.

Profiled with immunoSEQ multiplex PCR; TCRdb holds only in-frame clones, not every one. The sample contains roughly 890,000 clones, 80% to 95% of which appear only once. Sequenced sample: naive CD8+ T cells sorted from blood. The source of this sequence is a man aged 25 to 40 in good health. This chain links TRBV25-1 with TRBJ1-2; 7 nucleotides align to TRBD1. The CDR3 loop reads CASSDRGFDGYTF. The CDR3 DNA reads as TGTGCCAGCAGTGACAGGGGGTTCGATGGCTACACCTTC.